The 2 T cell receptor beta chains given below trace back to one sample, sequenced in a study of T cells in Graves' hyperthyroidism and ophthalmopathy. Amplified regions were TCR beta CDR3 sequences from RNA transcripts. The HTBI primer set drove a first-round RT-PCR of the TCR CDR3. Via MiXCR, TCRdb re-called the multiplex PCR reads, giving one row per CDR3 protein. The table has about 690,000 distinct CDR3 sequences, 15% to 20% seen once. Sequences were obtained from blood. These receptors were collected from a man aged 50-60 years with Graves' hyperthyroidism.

The CDR3 loop is CASSPPSFSYEQYF. CDR3 DNA: TGTGCCAGCTCACCACCGAGCTTCTCCTACGAGCAGTACTTC. The rearrangement uses TRBV18 and TRBJ2-7; D remains ambiguous. CDR1 KGHSH and CDR2 LQKENI come from the germline V gene. V lost 0 bases, J lost 0 bases, and 6 bases lay in between. This CDR3 has 14 amino acids.

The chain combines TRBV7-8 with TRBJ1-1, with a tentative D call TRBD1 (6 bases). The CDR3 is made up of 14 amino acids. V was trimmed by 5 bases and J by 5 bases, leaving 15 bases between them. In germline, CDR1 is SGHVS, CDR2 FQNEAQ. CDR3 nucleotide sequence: TGTGCCAGCAGCCCCCGGCTACAGGGTACTGAAGCTTTCTTT. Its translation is CASSPRLQGTEAFF.